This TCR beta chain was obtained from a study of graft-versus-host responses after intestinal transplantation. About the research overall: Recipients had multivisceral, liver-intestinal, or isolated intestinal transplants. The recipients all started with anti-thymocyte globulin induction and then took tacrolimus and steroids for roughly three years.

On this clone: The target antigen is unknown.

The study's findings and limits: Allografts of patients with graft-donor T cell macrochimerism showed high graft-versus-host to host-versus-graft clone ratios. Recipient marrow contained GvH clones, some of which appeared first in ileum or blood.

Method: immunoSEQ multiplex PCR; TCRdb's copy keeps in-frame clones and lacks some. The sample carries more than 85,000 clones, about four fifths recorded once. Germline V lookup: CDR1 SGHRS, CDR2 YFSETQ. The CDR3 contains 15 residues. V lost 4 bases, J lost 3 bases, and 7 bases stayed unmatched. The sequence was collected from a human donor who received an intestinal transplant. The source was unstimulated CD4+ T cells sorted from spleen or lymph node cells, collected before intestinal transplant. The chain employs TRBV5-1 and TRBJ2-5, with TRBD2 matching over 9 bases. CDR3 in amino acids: CASSAIAGDEETQYF. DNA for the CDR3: TGCGCCAGCAGCGCAATAGCGGGGGATGAAGAGACCCAGTACTTC.